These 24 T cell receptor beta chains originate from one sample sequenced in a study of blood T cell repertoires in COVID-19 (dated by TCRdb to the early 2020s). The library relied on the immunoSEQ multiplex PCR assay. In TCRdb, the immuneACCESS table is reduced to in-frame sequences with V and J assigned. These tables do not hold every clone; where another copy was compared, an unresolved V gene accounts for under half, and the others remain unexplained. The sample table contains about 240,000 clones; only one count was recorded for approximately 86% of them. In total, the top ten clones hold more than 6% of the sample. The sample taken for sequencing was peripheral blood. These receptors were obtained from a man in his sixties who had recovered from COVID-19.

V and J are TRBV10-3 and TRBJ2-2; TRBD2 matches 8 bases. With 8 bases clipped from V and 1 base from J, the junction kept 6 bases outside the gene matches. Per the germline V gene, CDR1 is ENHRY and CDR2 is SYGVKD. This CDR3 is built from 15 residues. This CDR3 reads CAIYRGGRNTGELFF. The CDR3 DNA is TGTGCCATCTACCGGGGGGGCCGGAACACCGGGGAGCTGTTTTTT.

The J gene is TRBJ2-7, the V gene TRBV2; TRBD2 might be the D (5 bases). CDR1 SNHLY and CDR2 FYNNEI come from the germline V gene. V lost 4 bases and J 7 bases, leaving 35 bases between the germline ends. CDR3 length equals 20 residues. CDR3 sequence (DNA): TGTGCCAGCAGTGGGTCGGGTGGCAGCCTAGCCGGCGGCGCCGCGGTGGAGCAGTACGTC. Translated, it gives CASSGSGGSLAGGAAVEQYV.

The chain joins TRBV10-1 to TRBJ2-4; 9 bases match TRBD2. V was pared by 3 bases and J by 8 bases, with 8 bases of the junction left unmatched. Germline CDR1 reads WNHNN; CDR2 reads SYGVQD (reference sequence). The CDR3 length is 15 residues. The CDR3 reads CASSDRSAGGHIQYF. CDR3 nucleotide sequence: TGCGCCAGCAGTGATAGGTCAGCGGGGGGTCACATTCAGTACTTC.

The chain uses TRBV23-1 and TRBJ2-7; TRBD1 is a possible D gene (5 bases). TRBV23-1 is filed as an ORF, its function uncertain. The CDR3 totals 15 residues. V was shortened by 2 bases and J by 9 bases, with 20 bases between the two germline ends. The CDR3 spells CASSQGTYNRRGQYV. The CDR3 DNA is TGCGCCAGCAGTCAAGGAACCTATAACCGTAGGGGGCAGTACGTC.

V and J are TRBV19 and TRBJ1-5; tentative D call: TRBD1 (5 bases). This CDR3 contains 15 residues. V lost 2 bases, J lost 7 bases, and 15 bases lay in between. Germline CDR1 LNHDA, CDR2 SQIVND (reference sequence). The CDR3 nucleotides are TGTGCCAGTAGTATAAATGCAGGGCCCCGGCAGCCCCAGCATTTT. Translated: CASSINAGPRQPQHF.

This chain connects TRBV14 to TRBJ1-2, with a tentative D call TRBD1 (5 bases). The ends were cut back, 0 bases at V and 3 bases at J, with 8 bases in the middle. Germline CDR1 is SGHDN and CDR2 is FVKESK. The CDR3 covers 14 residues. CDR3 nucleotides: TGTGCCAGCAGCCAAGAAAGGGGATACTATGGCTACACCTTC. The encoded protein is CASSQERGYYGYTF.

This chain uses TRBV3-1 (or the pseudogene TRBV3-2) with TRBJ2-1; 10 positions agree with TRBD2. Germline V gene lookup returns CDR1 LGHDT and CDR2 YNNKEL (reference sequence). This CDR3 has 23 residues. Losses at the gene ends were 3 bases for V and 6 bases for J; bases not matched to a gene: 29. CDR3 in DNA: TGTGCCAGCAGCCACCAAAGACGGGGGCAACTAGCGGGGAGCGGGGGGGCCCTCAATGAGCAGTTCTTC. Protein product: CASSHQRRGQLAGSGGALNEQFF.

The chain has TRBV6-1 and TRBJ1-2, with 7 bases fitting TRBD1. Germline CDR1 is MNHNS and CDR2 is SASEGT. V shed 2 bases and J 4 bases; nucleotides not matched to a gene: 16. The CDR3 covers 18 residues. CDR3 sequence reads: CASSERGTASFAIYGYTF. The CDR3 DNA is TGTGCCAGCAGTGAAAGAGGGACAGCCTCATTCGCTATCTATGGCTACACCTTC.

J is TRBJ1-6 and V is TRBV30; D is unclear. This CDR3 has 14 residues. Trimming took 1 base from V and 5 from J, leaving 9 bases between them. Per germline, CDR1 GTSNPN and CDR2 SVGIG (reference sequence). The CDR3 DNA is TGTGCCTGGAGTGGACACGCCAATAATTCACCCCTCCACTTT. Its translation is CAWSGHANNSPLHF.

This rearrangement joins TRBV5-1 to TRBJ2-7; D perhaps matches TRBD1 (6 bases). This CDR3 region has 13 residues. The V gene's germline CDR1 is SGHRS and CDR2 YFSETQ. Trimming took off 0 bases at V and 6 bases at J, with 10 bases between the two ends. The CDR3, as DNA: TGCGCCAGCAGCTTGGATATAGGGGGCGAGCAGTACTTC. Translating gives CASSLDIGGEQYF. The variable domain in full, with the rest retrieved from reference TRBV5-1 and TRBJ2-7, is KAGVTQTPRYLIKTRGQQVTLSCSPISGHRSVSWYQQTPGQGLQFLFEYFSETQRNKGNFPGRFSGRQFSNSRSEMNVSTLELGDSALYLCASSLDIGGEQYFGPGTRLTVT.

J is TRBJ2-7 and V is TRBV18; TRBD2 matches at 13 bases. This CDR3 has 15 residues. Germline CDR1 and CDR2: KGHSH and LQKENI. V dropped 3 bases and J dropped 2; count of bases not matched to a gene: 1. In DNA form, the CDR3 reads TGTGCCAGCTCACCCGGGACTAGCGGGACCTACGAGCAGTACTTC. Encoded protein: CASSPGTSGTYEQYF. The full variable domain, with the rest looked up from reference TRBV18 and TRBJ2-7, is NAGVMQNPRHLVRRRGQEARLRCSPMKGHSHVYWYRQLPEEGLKFMVYLQKENIIDESGMPKERFSAEFPKEGPSILRIQQVVRGDSAAYFCASSPGTSGTYEQYFGPGTRLTVT.

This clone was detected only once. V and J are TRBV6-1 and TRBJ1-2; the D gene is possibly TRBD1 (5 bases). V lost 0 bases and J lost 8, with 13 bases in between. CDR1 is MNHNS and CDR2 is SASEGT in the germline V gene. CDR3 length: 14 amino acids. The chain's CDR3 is CASSEAGGGEGYTF. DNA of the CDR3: TGTGCCAGCAGTGAAGCGGGGGGTGGGGAAGGCTACACCTTC.

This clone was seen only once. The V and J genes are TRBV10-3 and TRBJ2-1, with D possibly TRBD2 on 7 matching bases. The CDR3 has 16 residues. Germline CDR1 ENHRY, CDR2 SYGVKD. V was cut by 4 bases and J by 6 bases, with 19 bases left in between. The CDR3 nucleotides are TGTGCCATCAGTGGGAACAGGGACTATGATAGCAATGAGCAGTTCTTC. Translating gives CAISGNRDYDSNEQFF.

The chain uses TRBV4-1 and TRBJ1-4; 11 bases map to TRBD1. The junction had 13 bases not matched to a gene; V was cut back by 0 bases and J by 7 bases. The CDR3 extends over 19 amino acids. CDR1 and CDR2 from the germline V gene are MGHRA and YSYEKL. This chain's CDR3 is CASSQEVTGRDRGIEKLFF. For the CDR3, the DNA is TGCGCCAGCAGCCAAGAAGTAACAGGCCGGGACAGGGGGATTGAAAAACTGTTTTTT.

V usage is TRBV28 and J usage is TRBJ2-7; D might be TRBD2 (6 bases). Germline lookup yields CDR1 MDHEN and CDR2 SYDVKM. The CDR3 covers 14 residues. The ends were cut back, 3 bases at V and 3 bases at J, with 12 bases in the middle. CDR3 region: CASSFGRTLYEQYF. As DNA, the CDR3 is TGTGCCAGCAGTTTTGGGAGGACCCTCTACGAGCAGTACTTC.

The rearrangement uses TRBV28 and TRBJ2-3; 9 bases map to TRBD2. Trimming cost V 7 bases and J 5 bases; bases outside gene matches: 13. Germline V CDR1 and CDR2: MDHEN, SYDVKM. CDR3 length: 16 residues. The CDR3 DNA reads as TGTGCCAGCACCATTGGTGGGGCGGGGGGGCAAGATACGCAGTATTTT. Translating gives CASTIGGAGGQDTQYF.

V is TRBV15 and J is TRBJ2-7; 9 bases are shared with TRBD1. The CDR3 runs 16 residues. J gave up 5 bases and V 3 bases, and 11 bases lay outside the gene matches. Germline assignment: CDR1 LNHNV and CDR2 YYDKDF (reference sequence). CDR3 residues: CATSSLSAGTGNEQYV. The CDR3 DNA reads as TGTGCCACCAGCAGTCTCTCCGCCGGGACAGGGAACGAGCAGTACGTC.

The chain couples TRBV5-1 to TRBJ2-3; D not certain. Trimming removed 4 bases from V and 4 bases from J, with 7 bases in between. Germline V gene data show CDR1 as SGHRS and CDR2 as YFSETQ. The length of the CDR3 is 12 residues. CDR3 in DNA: TGCGCCAGCAGCCCCGTAGCAGATACGCAGTATTTT. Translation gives CASSPVADTQYF.

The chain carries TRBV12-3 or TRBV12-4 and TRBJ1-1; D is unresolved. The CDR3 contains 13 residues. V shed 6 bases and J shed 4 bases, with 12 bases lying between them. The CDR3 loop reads CASRSSGFTEAFF. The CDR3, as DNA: TGTGCCAGCAGATCTAGTGGATTCACTGAAGCTTTCTTT.

Here the CDR3 DNA reads TGTGCCAGCAGCCCCTCCGGGGGCACAGATACGCAGTATTTT. This codes for CASSPSGGTDTQYF. The chain joins TRBV7-6 to TRBJ2-3; TRBD2 might be the D (5 bases). V was pared by 5 bases and J by 1 base, with 10 bases between. Germline V gives CDR1 SGHVS, CDR2 FNYEAQ. The length of the CDR3 is 14 residues.

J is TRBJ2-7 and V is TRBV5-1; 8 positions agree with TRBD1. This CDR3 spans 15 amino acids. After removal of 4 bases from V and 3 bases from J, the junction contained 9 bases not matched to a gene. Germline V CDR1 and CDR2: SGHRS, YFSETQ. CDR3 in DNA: TGCGCCAGCAGCGTAGGACAGGGCCCATTCTACGAGCAGTACGTC. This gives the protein CASSVGQGPFYEQYV.

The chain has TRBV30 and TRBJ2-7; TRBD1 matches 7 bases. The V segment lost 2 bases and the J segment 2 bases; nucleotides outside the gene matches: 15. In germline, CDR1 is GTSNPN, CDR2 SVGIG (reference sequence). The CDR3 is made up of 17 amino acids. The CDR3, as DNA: TGTGCCTGGAGTAGACTCTTCCGGGACAGCGAGGCCTACGAGCAGTACTTC. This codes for CAWSRLFRDSEAYEQYF.

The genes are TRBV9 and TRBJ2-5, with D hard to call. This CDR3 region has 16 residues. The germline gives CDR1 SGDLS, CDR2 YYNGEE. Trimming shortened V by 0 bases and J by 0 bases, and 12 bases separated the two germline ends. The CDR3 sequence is CASSVGASPYQETQYF. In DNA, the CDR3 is TGTGCCAGCAGCGTAGGTGCGTCCCCCTACCAAGAGACCCAGTACTTC.

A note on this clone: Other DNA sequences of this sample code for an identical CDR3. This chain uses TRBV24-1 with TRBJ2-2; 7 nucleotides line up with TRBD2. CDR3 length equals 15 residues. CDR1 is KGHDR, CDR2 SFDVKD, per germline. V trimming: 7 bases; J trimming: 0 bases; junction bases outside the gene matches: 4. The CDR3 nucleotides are TGTGCCACCAGATCTAGCGGAACGAACACCGGGGAGCTGTTTTTT. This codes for CATRSSGTNTGELFF.